This TCR beta chain was sequenced for a study of shared clonotypes between healthy human individuals. Study-wide results and caveats: Roughly 5% of naive CD4 clonotypes were common to a handful of donors.

CDR1 is GTSNPN, CDR2 SVGIG, per germline (reference sequence). The ends were cut back, 2 bases at V and 1 base at J, with 5 bases in the middle. The CDR3 length is 13 residues. Regarding this clone: As yet, its antigen is unknown. This sample includes further DNA sequences coding for the same CDR3.

Clones were read by immunoSEQ multiplex PCR, and TCRdb kept only the in-frame ones, dropping some. Seen here are millions of clones, over 85% observed once, and the top ten hold more than 0.12%. Material for sequencing was naive CD4+ T cells sorted from blood. Sample subset: CD45RA+ positively selected. The chain recombines TRBV30 with TRBJ2-2, with D uncertain. The sequence derives from a man aged 18 to 29 in good health. This chain's CDR3 is CAWSWGNTGELFF. Written as DNA, the CDR3 is TGTGCCTGGAGTTGGGGGAACACCGGGGAGCTGTTTTTT. The whole variable domain, filled in from reference TRBV30 and TRBJ2-2, reads SQTIHQWPATLVQPVGSPLSLECTVEGTSNPNLYWYRQAAGRGLQLLFYSVGIGQISSEVPQNLSASRPQDRQFILSSKKLLLSDSGFYLCAWSWGNTGELFFGEGSRLTVL.